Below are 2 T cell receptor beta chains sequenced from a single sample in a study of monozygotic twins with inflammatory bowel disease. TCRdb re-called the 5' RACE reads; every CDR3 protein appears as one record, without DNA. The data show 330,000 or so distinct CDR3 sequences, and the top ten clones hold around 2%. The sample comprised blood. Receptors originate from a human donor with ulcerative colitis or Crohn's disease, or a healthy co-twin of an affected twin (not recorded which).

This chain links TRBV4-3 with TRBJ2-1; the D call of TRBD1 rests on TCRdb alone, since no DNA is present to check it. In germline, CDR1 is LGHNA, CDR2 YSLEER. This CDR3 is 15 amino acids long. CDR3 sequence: CASSQEGVAYNEQFF.

CDR3 amino acids: CASSVEGTGPTGELFF. V gene TRBV9 combines with J gene TRBJ2-2; TCRdb's assignment of TRBD1 cannot be checked, as there is no DNA. Germline-derived CDR1 and CDR2 are SGDLS and YYNGEE. CDR3 size: 16 residues. The full variable domain, with the rest looked up from reference TRBV9 and TRBJ2-2, is DSGVTQTPKHLITATGQRVTLRCSPRSGDLSVYWYQQSLDQGLQFLIQYYNGEERAKGNILERFSAQQFPDLHSELNLSSLELGDSALYFCASSVEGTGPTGELFFGEGSRLTVL.